This T cell receptor beta chain was recovered during a study of shared clonotypes between healthy human individuals. Study conclusions and caveats: Compared with clonotypes that all four donors shared, non-shared clonotypes had lower generation probabilities.

Everyone who donated was a Caucasian adult who lived in Nashville, Tennessee. Generated by immunoSEQ multiplex PCR, the TCRdb table keeps only in-frame clones and is missing some. The sample lists some 2,400,000 clones, 95% occurring once. The length of the CDR3 is 15 residues. The germline gives CDR1 SGDLS, CDR2 YYNGEE. Trimming removed 0 bases from V and 6 bases from J; junction bases left unmatched: 4. A note on this clone: Its antigen is undetermined.

V usage is TRBV9 and J usage is TRBJ2-2; TRBD1 matches at 8 bases. Sequenced input: naive CD4+ T cells sorted from blood. The subset here: CD45RA+ positively selected. The clonotype originates from a man younger than 35 in good health. The CDR3 coding sequence is TGTGCCAGCAGCGTAGCCGGACAGGGATCCGGGGAGCTGTTTTTT. Residues: CASSVAGQGSGELFF.